This entry features one T cell receptor (beta chain) sequence. These data are taken from a study of blood T cell repertoires in COVID-19. Overall study context: Whether acute or convalescent, the COVID-19 samples came from the United States, Italy and Spain. T cells, B-cell-depleted T cells, or PBMCs provided the cDNA or gDNA that served as material.

TCRdb keeps only in-frame clones here, not all; method: immunoSEQ multiplex PCR. The sample includes 90,000 to 110,000 clones, around four fifths of them seen just once. This CDR3 has 13 residues. From germline, CDR1 is MRHNA and CDR2 SNTAGT. The V gene lost 2 bases and the J gene lost 6 bases, with 8 bases spanning the gap. Sequencing was done on a sample of peripheral blood. The receptor's source is a woman aged 55-70 years with acute or convalescent COVID-19. The rearrangement links TRBV6-4 to TRBJ2-1; D is possibly TRBD2 (6 bases). The DNA for the CDR3 is TGTGCCAGCAGTGACCGGGACTTCAATGAGCAGTTCTTC. Its protein product is CASSDRDFNEQFF.